A selection of T cell receptor beta chains follows, all from one sample in a study of T cells after yellow fever vaccination. One entry per CDR3 protein results from TCRdb running MiXCR on the 5' RACE reads. This table holds 300,000 to 450,000 distinct CDR3 sequences, 6.2% found once. The sample in question was PBMCs, obtained 5 days after the yellow fever booster vaccination. These TCRs come from a man aged 30 to 39 who received the YFV17D yellow fever vaccine. CDR3s include the opening cysteine and the closing phenylalanine or tryptophan. The D gene is left open where the match is weak. The size field is filled for only some rows; it gives once, few, many or a size class.

j_call v_call clone_size d_call cdr3_aa cdr3_nt
TRBJ2-3 TRBV19 NA NA CASSIGGSTDTQYF TGTGCCAGTAGTATCGGCGGGAGCACAGATACGCAGTATTTT
TRBJ2-7 TRBV12-3/TRBV12-4 many TRBD1 CASTTGAGYEQYF TGTGCCAGCACGACAGGGGCCGGGTACGAGCAGTACTTC
TRBJ2-6 TRBV3-1 few NA CASSQWAGGANVLTF TGTGCCAGCAGCCAGTGGGCGGGGGGGGCCAACGTCCTGACTTTC
TRBJ2-2 TRBV19 few TRBD1 CASSMGPWQGVLPELFF TGTGCCAGTAGTATGGGGCCATGGCAGGGGGTTCTCCCGGAGCTGTTTTTT
TRBJ1-4 TRBV18 many NA CASSLGQTIASEKLFF TGTGCCAGCTCGCTCGGACAAACAATTGCTAGTGAAAAACTGTTTTTT
TRBJ2-1 TRBV28 few TRBD2 CASSLLSGRGNEQFF TGTGCCAGCAGTTTACTAAGCGGGAGGGGGAATGAGCAGTTCTTC
TRBJ2-3 TRBV20-1 NA NA CSATDTGSGDTQYF TGCAGTGCTACTGACACAGGGTCGGGAGATACGCAGTATTTT
TRBJ2-7 TRBV7-8 NA NA CASSFRASDSGEQYF TGTGCCAGCAGCTTTAGGGCTAGTGACAGTGGCGAGCAGTACTTC
TRBJ2-7 TRBV5-4 NA NA CASSFGTEGSYEQYF TGTGCCAGCAGCTTCGGGACTGAGGGGTCCTACGAGCAGTACTTC
TRBJ2-1 TRBV9 NA TRBD2 CASSVVPGGLYNEQFF TGTGCCAGCAGCGTAGTGCCGGGAGGGCTTTACAATGAGCAGTTCTTC
TRBJ2-1 TRBV7-3 NA NA CASSPPQKGEQFF TGTGCCAGCAGCCCACCCCAGAAGGGCGAGCAGTTCTTC
TRBJ2-1 TRBV14 many NA CASSQDLGGKQFF TGTGCCAGCAGCCAAGATTTGGGAGGTAAACAGTTCTTC
TRBJ2-7 TRBV6-1 NA TRBD2 CASRDTSGSWNEQYF TGTGCCAGCAGGGATACTAGCGGGTCTTGGAACGAGCAGTACTTC
TRBJ2-2 TRBV7-3 many TRBD1 CASSTSGGNTGELFF TGTGCCAGCAGCACCTCAGGGGGGAACACCGGGGAGCTGTTTTTT
TRBJ2-1 TRBV9 NA TRBD2 CASSVTGTSVSYNEQFF TGTGCCAGCAGCGTGACCGGGACTAGCGTCTCCTACAATGAGCAGTTCTTC
TRBJ2-6 TRBV24-1 few TRBD1 CATSRTGSSGANVLTF TGTGCCACCAGTAGGACAGGGTCCTCTGGGGCCAACGTCCTGACTTTC
TRBJ2-2 TRBV5-6 NA NA CASSFNRNTGELFF TGTGCCAGCAGCTTCAACAGGAACACCGGGGAGCTGTTTTTT
TRBJ2-7 TRBV20-1 few TRBD2 CSASVLAGTYEQYF TGCAGTGCTAGTGTGCTAGCGGGGACCTACGAGCAGTACTTC
TRBJ2-2 TRBV29-1 NA TRBD1 CSVDRTGKNTGELFF TGCAGCGTTGACAGGACAGGGAAGAACACCGGGGAGCTGTTTTTT
TRBJ2-3 TRBV18 few NA CASSPPAARTDTQYF TGTGCCAGCTCACCACCGGCAGCCCGCACAGATACGCAGTATTTT
TRBJ2-7 TRBV12-3/TRBV12-4 many NA CASSSSSVYEQYF TGTGCCAGCAGTTCTTCCTCCGTGTACGAGCAGTACTTC
TRBJ2-1 TRBV6-1 few TRBD1 CASNPGLGQGGEQFF TGTGCCAGCAACCCCGGGTTGGGACAGGGAGGTGAGCAGTTCTTC
TRBJ2-2 TRBV9 NA TRBD1 CASSLKTGGIGELFF TGTGCCAGCAGCTTAAAGACAGGGGGCATCGGGGAGCTGTTTTTT